This TCR beta chain is drawn from a study of regulatory T cells in long-lasting Graves disease. The CDR3 length is 13 residues. V dropped 4 bases and J dropped 6 bases, with 9 bases sitting between them. Germline lookup yields CDR1 LGHDT and CDR2 YNNKEL (reference sequence). The time point here: persistent/refractory GD, antithyroid drugs over 5 years with positive TRAb. The TCR library was made from RNA that had been extracted from PBMCs in TRIzol. To make TCR beta libraries, researchers used iRepertoire HTBI primers and Arm-PCR of CDR3 regions. TCRdb re-called the multiplex PCR reads with MiXCR, one entry per CDR3 protein. This sample has roughly 700,000 distinct CDR3 sequences, with about 32% found just once.

The sample in question was peripheral blood mononuclear cells (PBMCs), obtained when the disease was refractory, from a patient treated with antithyroid drugs. This TCR was recovered from a female donor with Graves disease. The chain uses TRBV3-1 and TRBJ2-2; D unresolved. The CDR3 sequence: CASSLVSAGELFF. The DNA for the CDR3 is TGTGCCAGCAGCCTAGTGTCCGCCGGGGAGCTGTTTTTT.